One sample yielded the 23 T cell receptor beta chains listed below, sequenced in a study of blood T cell repertoires in COVID-19. Method: immunoSEQ multiplex PCR; TCRdb's copy keeps in-frame clones and lacks some. The table has approximately 270,000 clones, roughly nine tenths seen once. The source material was PBMCs or T cells enriched from blood (not recorded which). The source is a human donor in a cohort exposed to, infected with or recovered from COVID-19 (not recorded which). The donor label of this sample is uncertain.

The rearrangement joins TRBV12-3 or TRBV12-4 to TRBJ2-7, with D uncertain. The V end lost 3 bases, the J end lost 2 bases, and 2 bases lay between the germline ends. There are 11 residues in the CDR3. Here the CDR3 reads CASSFTYEQYF. CDR3 bases: TGTGCCAGCAGTTTTACCTACGAGCAGTACTTC.

J is TRBJ1-4 and V is TRBV7-2; weak D call: TRBD1 (6 bases). Trimming took 3 bases from V and 13 from J, leaving 21 bases between them. Per the germline V gene, CDR1 is SGHTA and CDR2 is FQGNSA. The CDR3 covers 15 residues. CDR3 amino acids: CASSFSRERDIALFF. DNA for the CDR3: TGTGCCAGCAGCTTTTCACGAGAACGGGACATAGCACTGTTTTTT. The full variable domain, its missing parts supplied by reference TRBV7-2 and TRBJ1-4, is GAGVSQSPSNKVTEKGKDVELRCDPISGHTALYWYRQSLGQGLEFLIYFQGNSAPDKSGLPSDRFSAERTGGSVSTLTIQRTQQEDSAVYLCASSFSRERDIALFFGSGTQLSVL.

The genes are TRBV5-1 and TRBJ2-7; no reliable D call. Trimming removed 8 bases at V and 0 bases at J, with 12 bases between. The germline gives CDR1 SGHRS, CDR2 YFSETQ. The CDR3 runs 13 residues. The CDR3 region has the DNA TGCGCCAGTCGGCACTCTAGCTCCTACGAGCAGTACTTC. Its translation is CASRHSSSYEQYF. Combining the CDR3 with reference TRBV5-1 and TRBJ2-7 gives the whole variable domain KAGVTQTPRYLIKTRGQQVTLSCSPISGHRSVSWYQQTPGQGLQFLFEYFSETQRNKGNFPGRFSGRQFSNSRSEMNVSTLELGDSALYLCASRHSSSYEQYFGPGTRLTVT.

The V gene is TRBV2, the J gene TRBJ2-5; TRBD2 matches 9 bases. Germline CDR1 is SNHLY and CDR2 is FYNNEI. CDR3 length equals 15 residues. The V and J ends lost 4 bases and 1 base, in that order; junction bases with no gene match: 4. CDR3 nucleotides: TGTGCCAGCAGTGGGGTAGCGGGGGCCCAAGAGACCCAGTACTTC. Translated, it gives CASSGVAGAQETQYF.

V and J are TRBV4-1 and TRBJ2-7; 7 nucleotides match TRBD1. CDR1 MGHRA and CDR2 YSYEKL come from the germline V gene. V lost 2 bases, J lost 4 bases, and 2 bases stayed unmatched. The CDR3 loop spans 13 amino acids. The CDR3 coding sequence is TGCGCCAGCAGCCAATCGGACAGGTACGAGCAGTACTTC. Amino acid sequence: CASSQSDRYEQYF.

The V and J genes are TRBV5-1 and TRBJ1-4, with TRBD1 identical over 9 bases. Germline assignment: CDR1 SGHRS and CDR2 YFSETQ. CDR3 length equals 14 residues. After removal of 0 bases from V and 8 bases from J, the junction contained 2 bases not matched to a gene. CDR3 region: CASSLEGQGEKLFF. CDR3 DNA: TGCGCCAGCAGCTTGGAAGGACAGGGGGAAAAACTGTTTTTT.

The CDR3 nucleotides are TGTGCCTGGGCCTCAGGACTAGCGAGCACAGATACGCAGTATTTT. The encoded protein is CAWASGLASTDTQYF. The rearrangement links TRBV30 to TRBJ2-3, with 9 bases matching TRBD2. The CDR3 consists of 15 residues. The germline CDR1 and CDR2 sequences are GTSNPN and SVGIG (reference sequence). The V segment lost 5 bases and the J segment 0 bases; nucleotides outside the gene matches: 6.

The chain combines TRBV7-9 with TRBJ1-1, with a weak D call TRBD1 (5 bases). The CDR3 contains 13 residues. Trimming cost V 4 bases and J 1 base, with 7 bases left between them. CDR1 and CDR2 (germline): SEHNR, FQNEAQ (reference sequence). The CDR3 bases are TGTGCCAGCAGCTACGACAGGAACACTGAAGCTTTCTTT. It codes for CASSYDRNTEAFF. Based on the CDR3 plus reference TRBV7-9 and TRBJ1-1, the full variable domain is DTGVSQNPRHKITKRGQNVTFRCDPISEHNRLYWYRQTLGQGPEFLTYFQNEAQLEKSRLLSDRFSAERPKGSFSTLEIQRTEQGDSAMYLCASSYDRNTEAFFGQGTRLTVV.

V gene TRBV2 combines with J gene TRBJ1-2; 9 bases match TRBD1. The CDR3 has 13 amino acids. V was clipped by 5 bases and J by 8 bases; unmatched bases: 6. The germline V gene encodes CDR1 SNHLY and CDR2 FYNNEI. DNA of the CDR3: TGTGCCAGCAGTAAGGACAGGGGAGGAGGCTACACCTTC. This gives the protein CASSKDRGGGYTF.

The CDR3 spells CASSRSVQGANQPQHF. In nucleotides, the CDR3 is TGTGCCAGCAGCAGGTCCGTACAGGGGGCCAATCAGCCCCAGCATTTT. V is TRBV21-1 and J is TRBJ1-5; the table assigns TRBD1, which was not confirmed against the DNA. TRBV21-1 is listed as a pseudogene. This CDR3 contains 16 residues.

The chain has TRBV19 and TRBJ2-7; possibly TRBD1 for D (5 bases). Germline V gives CDR1 LNHDA, CDR2 SQIVND (reference sequence). V lost 5 bases to trimming and J lost 5 bases, with 10 bases between them. The CDR3 is 12 amino acids. Here the CDR3 DNA reads TGTGCCAGTAGTCAGGGCCGAAACGAGCAGTACTTC. Protein sequence: CASSQGRNEQYF.

The V and J genes are TRBV4-1 and TRBJ2-7; D is perhaps TRBD1 (5 bases). The CDR3 is 15 residues long. The germline V gene encodes CDR1 MGHRA and CDR2 YSYEKL. The ends were cut back, 4 bases at V and 2 bases at J, with 15 bases in the middle. The CDR3 DNA is TGCGCCAGCAGCCCCTACTCGGACAAGCCCTACGAGCAGTACTTC. It is translated as CASSPYSDKPYEQYF.

The chain carries TRBV7-2 and TRBJ1-5, with TRBD1 matching 11 bases. With 2 bases clipped from V and 4 bases from J, the junction kept 4 bases outside the gene matches. The CDR3 is 16 residues long. The germline V gene has CDR1 SGHTA and CDR2 FQGNSA. The CDR3 sequence is CASSLMGTGGNQPQHF. For the CDR3, the DNA is TGTGCCAGCAGCTTAATGGGGACAGGGGGGAATCAGCCCCAGCATTTT.

The chain recombines TRBV11-2 with TRBJ1-1, with 8 positions matching TRBD1. The CDR3 has 18 residues. Trimming cost V 2 bases and J 1 base; bases outside gene matches: 12. Germline assignment: CDR1 SGHAT and CDR2 FQNNGV. The CDR3, as DNA: TGTGCCAGCAGCTTATTGGGGCCGCGACAGGGGCCGAACACTGAAGCTTTCTTT. This translates into CASSLLGPRQGPNTEAFF.

This clone was picked up one time. J is TRBJ2-2 and V is TRBV6-5; 7 bases are shared with TRBD1. The V segment lost 4 bases and the J segment 5 bases; nucleotides outside the gene matches: 7. The V gene's germline CDR1 is MNHEY and CDR2 SVGAGI. This CDR3 is built from 15 residues. CDR3 protein: CASSSDRHRTGELFF. CDR3 nucleotides: TGTGCCAGCAGTTCGGACAGGCACCGGACCGGGGAGCTGTTTTTT.

The chain recombines TRBV30 with TRBJ2-1; perhaps TRBD1 as D (5 bases). The V gene's germline CDR1 is GTSNPN and CDR2 SVGIG (reference sequence). The CDR3 has 14 residues. V dropped 0 bases and J dropped 12 bases, with 18 bases sitting between them. CDR3 amino acids: CAWSVLVDRGSQFF. CDR3 nucleotides: TGTGCCTGGAGTGTACTGGTCGATAGGGGCTCGCAGTTCTTC.

The chain recombines TRBV9 with TRBJ2-3; weak D call: TRBD2 (7 bases). CDR3 length: 15 amino acids. Germline CDR1 reads SGDLS; CDR2 reads YYNGEE. The V end lost 2 bases, the J end lost 5 bases, and 15 bases lay between the germline ends. CDR3 DNA: TGTGCCAGCAGCGTCAGAGGGGGGGGCCAAGATACGCAGTATTTT. Translated, it gives CASSVRGGGQDTQYF. The variable domain in full, with the rest retrieved from reference TRBV9 and TRBJ2-3, is DSGVTQTPKHLITATGQRVTLRCSPRSGDLSVYWYQQSLDQGLQFLIQYYNGEERAKGNILERFSAQQFPDLHSELNLSSLELGDSALYFCASSVRGGGQDTQYFGPGTRLTVL.

V gene TRBV20-1 combines with J gene TRBJ1-4; 8 bases fit TRBD1. This CDR3 region has 15 residues. Germline V lookup: CDR1 DFQATT, CDR2 SNEGSKA (reference sequence). Unmatched junction bases numbered 10, after V lost 3 bases and J lost 7 bases. The CDR3 protein is CSASGTGYKSEKLFF. The DNA of the CDR3 is TGCAGTGCTAGTGGGACAGGCTACAAGAGTGAAAAACTGTTTTTT.

This clone was seen only once. CDR3 sequence reads: CASSQDGKGQSNEKLFF. Written as DNA, the CDR3 is TGTGCCAGCAGCCAGGATGGAAAGGGACAGAGTAATGAAAAACTGTTTTTT. The rearrangement joins TRBV4-2 to TRBJ1-4, with 7 bases identical to TRBD1. In germline, CDR1 is LGHNA, CDR2 YNFKEQ. There are 17 residues in the CDR3. V lost 3 bases, J lost 4 bases, and 11 bases stayed unmatched.

This clone was picked up a small number of times. As DNA, the CDR3 is TGTGCCAGTAGTATGAGGGGGAACAATGAGCAGTTCTTC. Translating it yields CASSMRGNNEQFF. The chain employs TRBV19 and TRBJ2-1, with D possibly being TRBD1 (6 bases). Germline-derived CDR1 and CDR2 are LNHDA and SQIVND (reference sequence). The CDR3 contains 13 residues. V was trimmed by 3 bases and J by 5 bases, leaving 8 bases between them.

This chain connects TRBV6-5 to TRBJ1-5; tentative D call: TRBD1 (5 bases). Germline CDR1 is MNHEY and CDR2 is SVGAGI. With 7 bases removed from V and 0 bases from J, the gap between germline ends came to 13 bases. CDR3 size: 15 residues. DNA of the CDR3: TGTGCCAGCAACCCCGCAGGGTATAGCAATCAGCCCCAGCATTTT. This translates into CASNPAGYSNQPQHF.

The chain joins TRBV7-2 to TRBJ2-5; 7 bases fit TRBD2. CDR1 is SGHTA, CDR2 FQGNSA, per germline. Trimming took 5 bases from V and 2 from J; bases not matched to a gene: 8. This CDR3 spans 15 amino acids. In nucleotides, the CDR3 is TGTGCCAGCAGCCCCATGTGGGGGGGGCAAGAGACCCAGTACTTC. This sequence encodes CASSPMWGGQETQYF.

V is TRBV2 and J is TRBJ2-1; 7 bases match TRBD2. This CDR3 is built from 14 residues. Trimming took 6 bases from V and 2 from J; bases not matched to a gene: 4. Germline V CDR1 and CDR2: SNHLY, FYNNEI. This CDR3 is CASRSGAAYNEQFF. As DNA, the CDR3 is TGTGCCAGCAGGAGCGGGGCTGCCTACAATGAGCAGTTCTTC.